The TCR beta chain under discussion was sequenced for a study of T-cell reconstitution after alpha-beta-depleted transplantation in children. Findings and caveats of the study: Elevated TCRbeta diversity at day 60 was traced, in some patients, to surviving recipient T cells and thymic progenitors.

This clonotype has ten or more counts. Its antigen is unknown. This sample's TCRbeta library carried unique molecular identifier barcodes. TCRdb redid the calling of the PCR reads with MiXCR, one entry per CDR3 protein. Of fewer than 700,000 distinct CDR3 sequences listed, 10% to 15% are singletons. The CDR3 is 16 residues long. Trimming removed 5 bases from V and 6 bases from J; junction bases left unmatched: 14. The chain joins TRBV12-3 or TRBV12-4 to TRBJ2-5; 8 bases agree with TRBD2. The TCR comes from a male patient under 18 who had a stem cell transplant for acute myeloid leukemia, so the T cells may come from the graft donor. The starting material was PBMCs, mostly from graft donor cells, obtained 360 days after TCRalphabeta/CD19-depleted stem cell transplant. The CDR3: CASSALSAGGPKTQYF. The CDR3, as DNA: TGTGCCAGCAGTGCTTTGTCGGCGGGAGGCCCGAAGACCCAGTACTTC.